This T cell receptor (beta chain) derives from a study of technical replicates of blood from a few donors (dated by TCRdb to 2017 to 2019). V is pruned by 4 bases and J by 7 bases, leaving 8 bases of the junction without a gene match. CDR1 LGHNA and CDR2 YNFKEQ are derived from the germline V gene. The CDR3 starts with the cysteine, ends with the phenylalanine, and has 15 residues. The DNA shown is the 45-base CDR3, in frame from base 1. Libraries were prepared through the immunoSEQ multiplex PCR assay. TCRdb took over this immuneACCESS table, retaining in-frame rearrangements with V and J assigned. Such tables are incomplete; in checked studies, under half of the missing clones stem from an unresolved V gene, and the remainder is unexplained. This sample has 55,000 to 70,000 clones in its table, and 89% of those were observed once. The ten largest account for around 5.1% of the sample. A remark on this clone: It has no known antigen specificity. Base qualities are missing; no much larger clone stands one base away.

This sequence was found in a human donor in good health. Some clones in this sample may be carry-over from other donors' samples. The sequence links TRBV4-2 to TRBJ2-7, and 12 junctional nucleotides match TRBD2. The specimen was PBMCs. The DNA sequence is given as TGTGCCAGCAGCCGCCGACTAGCGGGAGCTGTGGAGCAGTACTTC. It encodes CASSRRLAGAVEQYF.